What follows describes a single TCR beta chain. The clone's antigen remains unknown. Base qualities are not provided; no much larger clone lies one nucleotide away. This specimen comes from a study of T cell responses to AZD1222 COVID-19 vaccine (TCRdb year 2021). Regarding the research as a whole: AZD1222 recipients with second doses at about 4 weeks or about 12 weeks were pooled, because spike-specific TCR depth and breadth did not differ between schedules. Trial participants were enrolled into age subgroups of 18-55, 56-69 and 70-plus years, which contained around 140, 26 and 57 TCR-sequenced participants, respectively. A total of approximately 230 trial participants underwent TCR sequencing, of whom 200 to 220 received two doses of AZD1222 and about 26 received two doses of the MenACWY control vaccine.

V is shortened by 7 bases, J by 1 base, and the region joining them spans 14 bases. From the cysteine up to the phenylalanine, the CDR3 has a length of 14 residues. Just CDR3 DNA is preserved here, 42 bases in frame from base 1. As encoded in the germline V gene, CDR1 is MNHEY while CDR2 is SVGAGI. This specimen's time point label, interpreted: baseline before first vaccination. Samples from vaccinated people were obtained from the UK trials COV001 and COV002, which included a single-blind randomized controlled phase 2/3 trial of AZD1222 (ChAdOx1 nCoV-19) in healthy adults. For TCRbeta chain sequencing, PBMC samples from trial participants were taken at day 0 and at day 28 after the second dose. Paper-wide results and their limitations: Nearly half of unique spike-specific TCRs reportedly recognized epitopes outside regions mutated in the B.1.351 and B.1.1.7 variants. CD4 TCRs associated with the vaccine covered the entire spike protein, and the dominant responses were in regions 160-218 and 743-854. Because no day 14 peak-response samples were available, the repertoires could be characterized only after the peak T cell response. Conclusions about previously exposed vaccinees are limited because only a handful of AZD1222 recipients were SARS-CoV-2 seropositive at baseline. Participants were mostly white British, with more females than males. The authors suggested clonal diversity may have been underestimated. The 56-69-year group was small, and its depth increase did not reach significance, likely because of low power. After two AZD1222 doses, both the breadth and the depth of spike-specific TCRs were significantly higher than at day 0 and than in MenACWY recipients.

The CDR3 regions of human TCRbeta chains were subjected to immunosequencing. As for how the authors treated the data: Repertoire TCRs were matched against a reference library of SARS-CoV-2-specific TCRs generated with the MIRA antigen-specificity platform. Breadth was defined as the fraction of unique TCRs that were SARS-CoV-2-associated, and depth was defined as the fraction of total T cells that were SARS-CoV-2-associated. Using the MIRA data, every spike-specific TCR was mapped to the spike region that the TCR reacted to and assigned to either a CD4 or a CD8 class. Log10-transformed breadth and depth values were compared by one-way ANOVA with Sidak's multiple comparisons tests. Not all clones reach the TCRdb copy of this immuneACCESS table, which keeps in-frame sequences only. Checked studies attribute under half of the gap to unresolved V genes and leave the rest unexplained. That table gives V, J and clone size, and the DNA gave D and trimming. For this sample there are roughly 100,000 clones; approximately 87% appear just once. 5% to 5.5% of the sample is in the top ten clones.

The chain joins TRBV6-5 to TRBJ2-7; the D element might be TRBD1 or TRBD2, as each aligns at 5 bases. Specimen: peripheral blood, collected on day 0 of AZD1222 vaccination. This TCR was sampled from an adult in good health. The DNA reads TGTGCCAGCACAATTGAGGGGTGGTCCTACGAGCAGTACTTC. It translates to CASTIEGWSYEQYF.